The present T cell receptor beta chain was sequenced within a study of OX40 agonist ivuxolimab in advanced cancers. About the research overall: Enrolled patients in dose escalation had cancers that were hepatocellular carcinoma, melanoma, renal cell or head and neck cancer.

Patients with a history of autoimmune disease or on systemic immunosuppression were excluded. Collection of blood occurred at baseline, at cycle 4 day 1, and at cycle 7 day 1. V was trimmed by 4 bases and J by 1 base, leaving 8 bases between them. The CDR3 extends over 13 amino acids. Per the germline V gene, CDR1 is SGHTA and CDR2 is FQGNSA. TCRdb keeps only in-frame clones here, not all; method: immunoSEQ multiplex PCR. The table shows 98,000 or so clones, with about 88% occurring only once. V gene TRBV7-2 combines with J gene TRBJ2-7, with TRBD1 as a possible D gene (6 bases). The material sequenced was CD4+ or CD8+ T cells sorted from blood, taken in a trial of the OX40 agonist ivuxolimab. This clonotype was sampled from an adult with an advanced solid tumor such as melanoma, head and neck, liver or kidney cancer. Here the CDR3 DNA reads TGTGCCAGCAGCTCCGGACAGTCCTACGAGCAGTACTTC. Amino acids: CASSSGQSYEQYF. Full variable domain (missing parts from reference TRBV7-2 and TRBJ2-7): GAGVSQSPSNKVTEKGKDVELRCDPISGHTALYWYRQSLGQGLEFLIYFQGNSAPDKSGLPSDRFSAERTGGSVSTLTIQRTQQEDSAVYLCASSSGQSYEQYFGPGTRLTVT.